The rows below give T cell receptor beta chains drawn from one sample of a study of metastatic and nonmetastatic thyroid tumors. TCRdb re-processed the PCR reads through MiXCR. The data contain 20,000 to 25,000 clones, about a fifth of them singletons. Sequencing was carried out using blood. These receptors were obtained from a female donor with papillary thyroid cancer or a benign thyroid nodule (not recorded which). Some clones in this sample may be carry-over from other donors' samples. The CDR3 runs from the conserved cysteine through the conserved F or W. D genes are given only for firm matches. For some rows the clone size is stated as once, few or many, or as a class when expanded; others skip it.

j_call | cdr3_length | clone_size | d_call | v_call | cdr3_nt | cdr3_aa
TRBJ2-7 | 12 | few | NA | TRBV14 | TGTGCCAGCAGCCAAGGGGGCTACGAGCAGTACTTC | CASSQGGYEQYF
TRBJ2-4 | 15 | many | NA | TRBV2 | TGTGCCAGCAGTGAACGGCTACAGTTTGCATACATTCAGTACTTC | CASSERLQFAYIQYF
TRBJ2-7 | 13 | NA | NA | TRBV6-2/TRBV6-3 | TGTGCCAGCAGTTACGGTGAAATCTACGAGCAGTACTTC | CASSYGEIYEQYF
TRBJ2-7 | 14 | NA | NA | TRBV30 | TGTGCCTGGGGCCCACGACCGCGGCTCGACGAGCAGTACTTC | CAWGPRPRLDEQYF
TRBJ1-5 | 13 | many | NA | TRBV7-9 | TGTGCCAGCAGCCGAGCAGAATATCAGCCCCAGCATTTT | CASSRAEYQPQHF
TRBJ2-7 | 15 | many | TRBD1 | TRBV11-2 | TGTGCCAGCAGCTTAAGTGGGACAGGGTTCCACGAGCAGTACTTC | CASSLSGTGFHEQYF
TRBJ1-5 | 18 | many | NA | TRBV7-8 | TGTGCCAGCAGCCCATCGGGGGGGGCGTTCGGTAGCAATCAGCCCCAGCATTTT | CASSPSGGAFGSNQPQHF
TRBJ2-2 | 16 | NA | TRBD1 | TRBV27 | TGTGCCAGCAAACCCGGGACAGGTCCGAGCACCGGCGAGCTGTTTTTT | CASKPGTGPSTGELFF
TRBJ1-2 | 14 | NA | TRBD1 | TRBV11-2 | TGTGCCAGCAGCCCCGACAGGGCTCGTTATGGCTACACCTTC | CASSPDRARYGYTF
TRBJ1-5 | 15 | few | NA | TRBV6-6 | TGTGCCAGCAGTTACTACGGGTCAAGAAGTCAGCCCCAGCATTTT | CASSYYGSRSQPQHF
TRBJ2-3 | 15 | NA | NA | TRBV5-1 | TGCGCCAGCAGGGTCACCGGCAGGGAGACGGATACGCAGTATTTT | CASRVTGRETDTQYF
TRBJ2-3 | 16 | NA | NA | TRBV11-2 | TGTGCCAGCAGCTTCGGTTCCAGCGGTAGGACAGATACGCAGTATTTT | CASSFGSSGRTDTQYF
TRBJ1-2 | 13 | medium-sized | NA | TRBV12-3/TRBV12-4 | TGTGCCAGCAGTGCCAGATACGGTCGAGGCTACACCTTC | CASSARYGRGYTF
TRBJ1-1 | 14 | many | NA | TRBV4-2 | TGTGCCAGCAGCCAAGAAGACCGGGACACTGAAGCTTTCTTT | CASSQEDRDTEAFF
TRBJ2-1 | 13 | few | NA | TRBV25-1 | TGTGCCAGCAGTGTCGAGGCCTACAATGAGCAGTTCTTC | CASSVEAYNEQFF
TRBJ2-5 | 13 | many | NA | TRBV2 | TGTGCCAGCAGTGAAGGGATACAAGAGACCCAGTACTTC | CASSEGIQETQYF
TRBJ2-7 | 17 | NA | NA | TRBV11-1 | TGTGCCAGCAGCGCGGTGTGGACTAACGGGAACTCCTACGAGCAGTACTTC | CASSAVWTNGNSYEQYF
TRBJ2-3 | 15 | NA | TRBD2 | TRBV24-1 | TGTGCCACCAGCTACGCTAGCGGGATGACAGATACGCAGTATTTT | CATSYASGMTDTQYF
TRBJ2-5 | 15 | many | NA | TRBV4-2 | TGTGCCAGCAGCCAAGATTACGAGTTTAGTCAGACCCAGTACTTC | CASSQDYEFSQTQYF
TRBJ2-7 | 13 | medium-sized | NA | TRBV19 | TGTGCCAGTAGTATACCGGGCTCCTACGAGCAGTACTTC | CASSIPGSYEQYF
TRBJ1-2 | 14 | NA | NA | TRBV20-1 | TGCAGTGCTAGAAATTCTGGGTGTGACTATGGCTACACCTTC | CSARNSGCDYGYTF
TRBJ2-7 | 13 | NA | NA | TRBV7-9 | TGCGCCAGCAGCTTAGGGACAAACGGCGAGCAGTACTTC | CASSLGTNGEQYF
TRBJ2-7 | 15 | many | NA | TRBV5-1 | TGCGCCAGCAGCTTGTTTTTAGGTGTGTCAGACGAGCAGTACTTC | CASSLFLGVSDEQYF
TRBJ1-2 | 15 | many | TRBD1 | TRBV10-3 | TGTGCCATCAGTGAGAGCACGGGACAGGGGACTTGGTACACCTTC | CAISESTGQGTWYTF
TRBJ1-2 | 14 | many | TRBD1 | TRBV7-9 | TGTGCCAGCAGCTATACAGGGGTCGTTAGGGGCTACACCTTC | CASSYTGVVRGYTF